Sequencing of this T cell receptor beta chain was carried out in a study of T cell responses to AZD1222 COVID-19 vaccine. This clone was recorded a few times. Its antigen remains unidentified. The germline V gene encodes CDR1 SNHLY and CDR2 FYNNEI. The V end lost 6 bases, the J end lost 4 bases, and 12 bases lay between the germline ends. CDR3 length equals 13 residues. Study-wide results and limits: Just 6 or 7 AZD1222 recipients were seropositive at baseline.

TCRdb keeps only in-frame clones here, not all; method: immunoSEQ multiplex PCR. The sample contains approximately 100,000 clones, roughly 86% of which appear only once. The sequencing used peripheral blood, collected on day 0 of MenACWY control vaccination. The chain employs TRBV2 and TRBJ1-2; a weak D match, TRBD1 (6 bases). This TCR derives from an adult in good health. CDR3 DNA: TGTGCCAGCAGAGTGGACAGTTTCTATGGCTACACCTTC. As protein: CASRVDSFYGYTF.